This T cell receptor beta chain was sequenced for a study of T cell responses to AZD1222 COVID-19 vaccine. TCRdb keeps only in-frame clones here, not all; method: immunoSEQ multiplex PCR. Seen here are about 130,000 clones, 92% observed once, and the top ten hold approximately 1.2%. This clone was recorded only once. What it recognizes is unknown. Study-wide findings and caveats: Every sample of the repertoires postdated the peak T cell response. Clonal diversity was possibly underestimated, and white British individuals and females predominated among donors.

Combined were second doses at about 4 or about 12 weeks. Sequences were derived from peripheral blood, sampled 28 days after the second AZD1222 dose. This receptor was taken from an adult who received the AZD1222 COVID-19 vaccine.

CDR3 DNA sequence: TGTGCCTGGAGTGTAAAGAGCGGGGGCACAGATACGCAGTATTTT. This codes for CAWSVKSGGTDTQYF. The J gene is TRBJ2-3, the V gene TRBV30; 7 bases align to TRBD2. V lost 0 bases, J lost 1 base, and 4 bases stayed unmatched. Looked up from germline, CDR1 is GTSNPN and CDR2 is SVGIG (reference sequence). The CDR3 extends over 15 amino acids.